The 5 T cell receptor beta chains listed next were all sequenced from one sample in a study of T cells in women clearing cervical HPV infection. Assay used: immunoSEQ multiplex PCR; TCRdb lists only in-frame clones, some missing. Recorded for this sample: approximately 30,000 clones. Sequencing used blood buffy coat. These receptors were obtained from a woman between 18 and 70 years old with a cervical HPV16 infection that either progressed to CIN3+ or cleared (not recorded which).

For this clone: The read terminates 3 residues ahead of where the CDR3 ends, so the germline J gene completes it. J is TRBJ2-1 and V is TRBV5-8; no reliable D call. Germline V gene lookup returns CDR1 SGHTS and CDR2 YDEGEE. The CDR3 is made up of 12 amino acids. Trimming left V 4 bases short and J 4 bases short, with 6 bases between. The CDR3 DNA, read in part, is TGTGCCAGCAGCCCTAGATACAATGAG. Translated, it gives CASSPRYNE. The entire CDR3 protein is CASSPRYNEQFF.

The CDR3: CASSRISAGTDTQYF. CDR3 bases read: TGTGCCAGTAGTCGGATTAGCGCTGGCACAGATACG. This chain connects TRBV19 to TRBJ2-3; TRBD2 is a possible D gene (5 bases). The CDR3 end is not reached by the read, which stops 3 residues before it; the germline J gene fills it in. There are 15 residues in the CDR3. V lost 5 bases and J lost 1, with 13 bases in between. Germline values: CDR1 LNHDA, CDR2 SQIVND (reference sequence).

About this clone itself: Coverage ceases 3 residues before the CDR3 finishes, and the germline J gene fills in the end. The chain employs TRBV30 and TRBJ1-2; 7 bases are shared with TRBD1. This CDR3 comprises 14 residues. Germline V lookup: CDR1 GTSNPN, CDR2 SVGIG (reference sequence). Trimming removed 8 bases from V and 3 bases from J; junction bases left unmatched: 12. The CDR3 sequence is CAQRQGGKDYGYTF. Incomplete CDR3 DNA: TGTGCCCAAAGACAGGGAGGAAAAGACTATGGC.

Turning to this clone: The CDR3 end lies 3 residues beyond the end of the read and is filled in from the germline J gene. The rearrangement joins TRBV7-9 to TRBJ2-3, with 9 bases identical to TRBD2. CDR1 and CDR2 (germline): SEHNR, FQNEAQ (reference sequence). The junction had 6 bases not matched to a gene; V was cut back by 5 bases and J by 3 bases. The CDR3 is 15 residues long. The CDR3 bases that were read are TGTGCCAGCAGCCCCGGACTAGCGCGTACAGATACG. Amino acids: CASSPGLARTDT. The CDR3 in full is CASSPGLARTDTQYF.

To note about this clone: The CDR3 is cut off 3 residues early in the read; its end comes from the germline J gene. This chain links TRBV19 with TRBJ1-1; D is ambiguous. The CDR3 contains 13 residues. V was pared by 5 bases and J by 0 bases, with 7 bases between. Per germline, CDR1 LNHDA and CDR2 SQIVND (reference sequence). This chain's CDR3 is CASSRQVNTEAFF. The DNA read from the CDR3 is TGTGCCAGTAGTCGACAAGTGAACACTGAA.